These T cell receptor beta chains were read from a single sample in a study of control samples from healthy donors and cancer patients. TCRdb's table, derived via immunoSEQ multiplex PCR, lists solely in-frame clones and lacks some. The repertoire consists of approximately 100,000 clones, with roughly 86% occurring once and the leading ten covering over 20%. The specimen sequenced was blood. All receptors come from a man aged 25 to 45 in good health. Each CDR3 is given with its conserved first and last residue. The D gene is left open where the match is weak. Expanded clones are given a class, and other clones once, few, many or no size at all.

CDR3 DNA: TGTGCCAGCAGTTACTCGGGGCAGGCTAACACTGAAGCTTTCTTT
CDR3 protein: CASSYSGQANTEAFF
J gene: TRBJ1-1
D gene: .
V gene: TRBV6-5
clone size: .

CDR3 DNA: TGCGCCAGCAGCTTGGTGGCTGGGAAAGGGGCTGAAGCTTTCTTT
CDR3 protein: CASSLVAGKGAEAFF
J gene: TRBJ1-1
D gene: .
V gene: TRBV5-1
clone size: .

CDR3 DNA: TGTGCCAGCAGCTTGACTAATCAGCCCCAGCATTTT
CDR3 protein: CASSLTNQPQHF
J gene: TRBJ1-5
D gene: .
V gene: TRBV5-6
clone size: .

CDR3 DNA: TGTGCCAGCTCACCACCGAGGGCTACCGGGGAGCTGTTTTTT
CDR3 protein: CASSPPRATGELFF
J gene: TRBJ2-2
D gene: .
V gene: TRBV18
clone size: .

CDR3 DNA: TGTGCCAGCTCACCTAGGACAGGGCCGCTCTCTGGGGCCAACGTCCTGACTTTC
CDR3 protein: CASSPRTGPLSGANVLTF
J gene: TRBJ2-6
D gene: TRBD1
V gene: TRBV18
clone size: .

CDR3 DNA: TGTGCCAGCAGCTTAGAGGGAACAGGGTCTAATGAAAAACTGTTTTTT
CDR3 protein: CASSLEGTGSNEKLFF
J gene: TRBJ1-4
D gene: .
V gene: TRBV7-9
clone size: .

CDR3 DNA: TGTGCCAGCAGTGCCCTACAGGGGTGGAGCTATGGCTACACCTTC
CDR3 protein: CASSALQGWSYGYTF
J gene: TRBJ1-2
D gene: TRBD1
V gene: TRBV28
clone size: .

CDR3 DNA: TGCGCCAGCAGCTTTCGGGGCGGGGGGGCGGAGAATGAGCAGTTCTTC
CDR3 protein: CASSFRGGGAENEQFF
J gene: TRBJ2-1
D gene: TRBD2
V gene: TRBV5-1
clone size: .

CDR3 DNA: TGTGCCAGCAGCCAAGAAGGGACAGTAAACATTCAGTACTTC
CDR3 protein: CASSQEGTVNIQYF
J gene: TRBJ2-4
D gene: TRBD1
V gene: TRBV3-1/TRBV3-2
clone size: .

CDR3 DNA: TGTGCCAGCAGCTCCGTAAGGGGGACAGGGTTTGGCTATGGCTACACCTTC
CDR3 protein: CASSSVRGTGFGYGYTF
J gene: TRBJ1-2
D gene: TRBD1
V gene: TRBV11-2
clone size: .

CDR3 DNA: TGTGCCAGCAGCTTTCTCCAGCGGGGGGGCAGGGCAGATACGCAGTATTTT
CDR3 protein: CASSFLQRGGRADTQYF
J gene: TRBJ2-3
D gene: TRBD2
V gene: TRBV7-2
clone size: .

CDR3 DNA: TGTGCCAGCACGCGGGACACCGCCTACAATGAGCAGTTCTTC
CDR3 protein: CASTRDTAYNEQFF
J gene: TRBJ2-1
D gene: .
V gene: TRBV2
clone size: once

CDR3 DNA: TGTGCCAGCTCACCGACGAATGGAGATACGCAGTATTTT
CDR3 protein: CASSPTNGDTQYF
J gene: TRBJ2-3
D gene: .
V gene: TRBV18
clone size: .

CDR3 DNA: TGTGCCAGCAGCCGCGAGAGGACTAGCGGGGGGGAGGATACGCAGTATTTT
CDR3 protein: CASSRERTSGGEDTQYF
J gene: TRBJ2-3
D gene: TRBD2
V gene: TRBV7-9
clone size: .

CDR3 DNA: TGTGCCTGGAGTGTGGCGGGAGGGATCTACGAGCAGTACTTC
CDR3 protein: CAWSVAGGIYEQYF
J gene: TRBJ2-7
D gene: TRBD2
V gene: TRBV30
clone size: .

CDR3 DNA: TGTGCCAGCTCACCTCGATCCGGGACAGGGGATGAAAAACTGTTTTTT
CDR3 protein: CASSPRSGTGDEKLFF
J gene: TRBJ1-4
D gene: TRBD1
V gene: TRBV18
clone size: .

CDR3 DNA: TGTGCCAGCAGCGTAGGGGCCCTCGGGGGACTCTATGGCTACACCTTC
CDR3 protein: CASSVGALGGLYGYTF
J gene: TRBJ1-2
D gene: .
V gene: TRBV9
clone size: .

CDR3 DNA: TGTGCCAGCAGCTTAGACGTGGCGGGGGGGCGGGCAGATACGCAGTATTTT
CDR3 protein: CASSLDVAGGRADTQYF
J gene: TRBJ2-3
D gene: TRBD2
V gene: TRBV7-6
clone size: .

CDR3 DNA: TGTGCCAGTAGTATAGATGACGTCATGAACACTGAAGCTTTCTTT
CDR3 protein: CASSIDDVMNTEAFF
J gene: TRBJ1-1
D gene: .
V gene: TRBV19
clone size: .

CDR3 DNA: TGCGCCAGCAGAAAAACCGGGACAGGGGGCGGAGAGACCCAGTACTTC
CDR3 protein: CASRKTGTGGGETQYF
J gene: TRBJ2-5
D gene: TRBD1
V gene: TRBV5-1
clone size: few

CDR3 DNA: TGTGCCAGCAGTTACGGAGGCGAAGCTTTCTTT
CDR3 protein: CASSYGGEAFF
J gene: TRBJ1-1
D gene: .
V gene: TRBV6-2/TRBV6-3
clone size: .

CDR3 DNA: TGTGCCAGCTCGCACAAACAGGGGAATCAAGAGACCCAGTACTTC
CDR3 protein: CASSHKQGNQETQYF
J gene: TRBJ2-5
D gene: TRBD1
V gene: TRBV18
clone size: .

CDR3 DNA: TGTGCCGCCCGGGACAACTCCTACGAGCAGTACTTC
CDR3 protein: CAARDNSYEQYF
J gene: TRBJ2-7
D gene: .
V gene: TRBV10-3
clone size: .

CDR3 DNA: TGTGCCAGCTCGGGACCCAACACCGGGGAGCTGTTTTTT
CDR3 protein: CASSGPNTGELFF
J gene: TRBJ2-2
D gene: .
V gene: TRBV18
clone size: .

CDR3 DNA: TGTGCCAGCAGTGGACAGGGGGCTGGAAACACCATATATTTT
CDR3 protein: CASSGQGAGNTIYF
J gene: TRBJ1-3
D gene: TRBD1
V gene: TRBV2
clone size: .

CDR3 DNA: TGTGCCAGCAGTCCCACAGGGGGCGCACGGCAGTTCTTC
CDR3 protein: CASSPTGGARQFF
J gene: TRBJ2-1
D gene: TRBD1
V gene: TRBV27
clone size: .

CDR3 DNA: TGTGCCAGCAGCTTACGCCGACAGGGGGCTCCCTATAATTCACCCCTCCACTTT
CDR3 protein: CASSLRRQGAPYNSPLHF
J gene: TRBJ1-6
D gene: TRBD1
V gene: TRBV28
clone size: .

CDR3 DNA: TGTGCCAGTCAACGGCCGGGACAGTCGTATGGCTACACCTTC
CDR3 protein: CASQRPGQSYGYTF
J gene: TRBJ1-2
D gene: TRBD1
V gene: TRBV2
clone size: .

CDR3 DNA: TGTGCCAGCAGCTTAGACGTCCGACCCACCGGGGAGCTGTTTTTT
CDR3 protein: CASSLDVRPTGELFF
J gene: TRBJ2-2
D gene: .
V gene: TRBV7-9
clone size: .

CDR3 DNA: TGCGCCAGCAGGCCGGGGCCGCTGCTAAACACTGAAGCTTTCTTT
CDR3 protein: CASRPGPLLNTEAFF
J gene: TRBJ1-1
D gene: .
V gene: TRBV5-1
clone size: once

CDR3 DNA: TGTGCCAGCAGCTTAATAGCGCAAGAGACCCAGTACTTC
CDR3 protein: CASSLIAQETQYF
J gene: TRBJ2-5
D gene: .
V gene: TRBV7-2
clone size: .

CDR3 DNA: TGCGCCAGCAGCCCCAGGGACAGAGATAATTCACCCCTCCACTTT
CDR3 protein: CASSPRDRDNSPLHF
J gene: TRBJ1-6
D gene: TRBD1
V gene: TRBV4-1
clone size: .

CDR3 DNA: TGTGCCACCGGGACAGAGCAAGAGACCCAGTACTTC
CDR3 protein: CATGTEQETQYF
J gene: TRBJ2-5
D gene: TRBD1
V gene: TRBV24-1
clone size: .

CDR3 DNA: TGTGCCAGCAGCTCTCCGGGACAGGGAACAGATACGCAGTATTTT
CDR3 protein: CASSSPGQGTDTQYF
J gene: TRBJ2-3
D gene: TRBD1
V gene: TRBV5-4
clone size: .

CDR3 DNA: TGCGCCAGCAGCTTGCTCAGCACCTCCACTGAAGCTTTCTTT
CDR3 protein: CASSLLSTSTEAFF
J gene: TRBJ1-1
D gene: .
V gene: TRBV5-1
clone size: once

CDR3 DNA: TGTGCCACCGCGACAGGATACGAGCAGTACTTC
CDR3 protein: CATATGYEQYF
J gene: TRBJ2-7
D gene: .
V gene: TRBV12-3/TRBV12-4
clone size: .

CDR3 DNA: TGTGCCAGCAGCTTCCCTGACAGGGGTCCTTACTATGGCTACACCTTC
CDR3 protein: CASSFPDRGPYYGYTF
J gene: TRBJ1-2
D gene: TRBD1
V gene: TRBV11-3
clone size: .

CDR3 DNA: TGTGCCAGCAGTTACTCGAAGGGTAGGACAGATACGCAGTATTTT
CDR3 protein: CASSYSKGRTDTQYF
J gene: TRBJ2-3
D gene: .
V gene: TRBV6-5
clone size: .

CDR3 DNA: TGTGCCAGCAGTGGACTAGTAGAGGAGACCCAGTACTTC
CDR3 protein: CASSGLVEETQYF
J gene: TRBJ2-5
D gene: TRBD2
V gene: TRBV12-3/TRBV12-4
clone size: .

CDR3 DNA: TGTGCCTTCCGGGACAGCTCTCGAGCTGGCTACACCTTC
CDR3 protein: CAFRDSSRAGYTF
J gene: TRBJ1-2
D gene: TRBD1
V gene: TRBV30
clone size: once

CDR3 DNA: TGTGCCTGGAGCCCCGGGGATTCACCCCTCCACTTT
CDR3 protein: CAWSPGDSPLHF
J gene: TRBJ1-6
D gene: .
V gene: TRBV30
clone size: .

CDR3 DNA: TGCGCCAGCAGTCACTCCGCGATAGGGGGCGATTGGTCAAACACCATATATTTT
CDR3 protein: CASSHSAIGGDWSNTIYF
J gene: TRBJ1-3
D gene: TRBD1
V gene: TRBV23-1
clone size: .

CDR3 DNA: TGTGCCAGCAGACTCCAGGGGGAGTATGGCTACACCTTC
CDR3 protein: CASRLQGEYGYTF
J gene: TRBJ1-2
D gene: TRBD1
V gene: TRBV13
clone size: few

CDR3 DNA: TGTGCCAGCAGCCTCCTGTCCGGGGGCGTAAGCGGAGCTTTCTTT
CDR3 protein: CASSLLSGGVSGAFF
J gene: TRBJ1-1
D gene: .
V gene: TRBV3-1/TRBV3-2
clone size: few

CDR3 DNA: TGTGCCAGCAGCCAAGACGGCGGGACGGATCATTATTATGGCTACACCTTC
CDR3 protein: CASSQDGGTDHYYGYTF
J gene: TRBJ1-2
D gene: .
V gene: TRBV3-1/TRBV3-2
clone size: .

CDR3 DNA: TGTGCCAGCAGGGCGGGAAATGAAAAACTGTTTTTT
CDR3 protein: CASRAGNEKLFF
J gene: TRBJ1-4
D gene: .
V gene: TRBV2
clone size: .

CDR3 DNA: TGTGCCAGCACCCTTAGCGGGGGAAGCACAGATACGCAGTATTTT
CDR3 protein: CASTLSGGSTDTQYF
J gene: TRBJ2-3
D gene: TRBD2
V gene: TRBV5-6
clone size: .

CDR3 DNA: TGTGCCAGCAGTACCCTCCAGGGGATCAACTATGGCTACACCTTC
CDR3 protein: CASSTLQGINYGYTF
J gene: TRBJ1-2
D gene: .
V gene: TRBV6-5
clone size: few

CDR3 DNA: TGTGCCAGCAGCCAAGAAAGACAGGGTTGGGGCTACACCTTC
CDR3 protein: CASSQERQGWGYTF
J gene: TRBJ1-2
D gene: TRBD1
V gene: TRBV4-2
clone size: .

CDR3 DNA: TGTGCCAGCAGCGTAGGAAGGGCAGTTCCCCCGCACACTGAAGCTTTCTTT
CDR3 protein: CASSVGRAVPPHTEAFF
J gene: TRBJ1-1
D gene: .
V gene: TRBV9
clone size: .

CDR3 DNA: TGTGCCTGGAGTCCCCAGAAGGGACCCCTCCACTTT
CDR3 protein: CAWSPQKGPLHF
J gene: TRBJ1-6
D gene: .
V gene: TRBV30
clone size: .

CDR3 DNA: TGTGCCAGCAGCCAGTTCGGGGGAGTGGGCTACACCTTC
CDR3 protein: CASSQFGGVGYTF
J gene: TRBJ1-2
D gene: .
V gene: TRBV3-1/TRBV3-2
clone size: .

CDR3 DNA: TGTGCCAGCACCCGCGGGGGGGGAGGCTACACCTTC
CDR3 protein: CASTRGGGGYTF
J gene: TRBJ1-2
D gene: .
V gene: TRBV2
clone size: .